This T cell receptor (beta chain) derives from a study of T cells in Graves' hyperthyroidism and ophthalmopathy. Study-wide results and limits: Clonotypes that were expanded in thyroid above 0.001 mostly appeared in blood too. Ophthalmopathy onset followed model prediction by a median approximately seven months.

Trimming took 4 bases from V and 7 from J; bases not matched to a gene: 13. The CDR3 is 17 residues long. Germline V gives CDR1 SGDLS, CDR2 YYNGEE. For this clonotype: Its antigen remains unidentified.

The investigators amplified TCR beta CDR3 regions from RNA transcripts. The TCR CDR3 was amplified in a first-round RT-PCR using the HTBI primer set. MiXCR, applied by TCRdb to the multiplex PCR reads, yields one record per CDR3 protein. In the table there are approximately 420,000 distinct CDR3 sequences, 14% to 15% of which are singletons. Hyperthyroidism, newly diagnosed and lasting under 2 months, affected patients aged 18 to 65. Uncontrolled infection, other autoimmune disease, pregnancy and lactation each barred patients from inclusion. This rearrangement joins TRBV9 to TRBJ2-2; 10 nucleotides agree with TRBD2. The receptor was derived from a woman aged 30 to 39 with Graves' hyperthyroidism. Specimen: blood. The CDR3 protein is CASSLRGLAGAGGELFF. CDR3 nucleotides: TGTGCCAGCAGCTTGAGGGGGCTAGCGGGAGCTGGCGGGGAGCTGTTTTTT.